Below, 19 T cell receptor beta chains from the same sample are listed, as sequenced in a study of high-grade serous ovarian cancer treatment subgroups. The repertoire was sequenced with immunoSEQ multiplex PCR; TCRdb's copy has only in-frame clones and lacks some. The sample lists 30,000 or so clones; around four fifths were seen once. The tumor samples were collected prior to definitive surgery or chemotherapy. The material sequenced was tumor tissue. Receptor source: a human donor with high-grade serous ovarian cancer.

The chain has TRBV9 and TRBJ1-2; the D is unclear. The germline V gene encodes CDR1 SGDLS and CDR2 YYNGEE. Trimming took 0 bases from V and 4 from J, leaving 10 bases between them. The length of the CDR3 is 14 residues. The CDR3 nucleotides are TGTGCCAGCAGCGTAGGGGTGGAGCCCTATGGCTACACCTTC. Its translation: CASSVGVEPYGYTF.

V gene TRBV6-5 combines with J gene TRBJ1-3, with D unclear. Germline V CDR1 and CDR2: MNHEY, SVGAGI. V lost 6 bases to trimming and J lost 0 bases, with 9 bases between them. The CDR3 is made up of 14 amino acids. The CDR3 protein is CASRPGSSGNTIYF. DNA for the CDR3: TGTGCCAGCAGACCTGGCAGCTCTGGAAACACCATATATTTT.

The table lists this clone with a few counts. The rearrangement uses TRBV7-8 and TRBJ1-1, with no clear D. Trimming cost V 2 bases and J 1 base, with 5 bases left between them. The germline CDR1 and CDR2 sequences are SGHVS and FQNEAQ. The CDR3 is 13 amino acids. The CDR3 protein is CASSLPSNTEAFF. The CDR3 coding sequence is TGTGCCAGCAGCTTACCGTCGAACACTGAAGCTTTCTTT.

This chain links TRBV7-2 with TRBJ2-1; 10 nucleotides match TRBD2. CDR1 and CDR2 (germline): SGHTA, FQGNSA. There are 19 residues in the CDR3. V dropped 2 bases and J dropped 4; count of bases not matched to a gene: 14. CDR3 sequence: CASSLFGPGAGGRYNEQFF. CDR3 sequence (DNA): TGTGCCAGCAGCTTATTCGGACCGGGAGCGGGAGGGAGGTACAATGAGCAGTTCTTC.

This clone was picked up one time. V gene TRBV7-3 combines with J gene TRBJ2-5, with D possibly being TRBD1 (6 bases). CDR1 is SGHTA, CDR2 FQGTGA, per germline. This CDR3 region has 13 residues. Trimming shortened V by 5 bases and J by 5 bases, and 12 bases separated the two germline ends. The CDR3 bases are TGTGCCAGCAGCCGGGACCAGGGGGAGACCCAGTACTTC. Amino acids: CASSRDQGETQYF.

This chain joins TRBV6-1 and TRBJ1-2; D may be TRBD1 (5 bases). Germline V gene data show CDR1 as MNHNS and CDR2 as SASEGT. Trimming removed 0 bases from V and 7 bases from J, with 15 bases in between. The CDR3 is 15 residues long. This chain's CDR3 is CASSEAGVSFRGYTF. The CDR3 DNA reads TGTGCCAGCAGTGAAGCGGGGGTATCCTTCCGTGGCTACACCTTC.

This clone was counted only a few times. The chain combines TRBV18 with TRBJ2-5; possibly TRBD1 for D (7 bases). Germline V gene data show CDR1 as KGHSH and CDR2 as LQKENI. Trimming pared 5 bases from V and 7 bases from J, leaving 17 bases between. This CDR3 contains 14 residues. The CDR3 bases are TGTGCCAGCTCAAGAGACAGGGACTCTGGGACCCAGTACTTC. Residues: CASSRDRDSGTQYF.

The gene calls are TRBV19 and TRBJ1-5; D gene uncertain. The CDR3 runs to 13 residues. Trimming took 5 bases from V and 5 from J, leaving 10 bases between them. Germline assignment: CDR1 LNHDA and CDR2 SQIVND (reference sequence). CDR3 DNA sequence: TGTGCCAGTAGTTCACAAAGAGATCAGCCCCAGCATTTT. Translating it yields CASSSQRDQPQHF. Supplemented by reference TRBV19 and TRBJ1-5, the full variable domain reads DGGITQSPKYLFRKEGQNVTLSCEQNLNHDAMYWYRQDPGQGLRLIYYSQIVNDFQKGDIAEGYSVSREKKESFPLTVTSAQKNPTAFYLCASSSQRDQPQHFGDGTRLSIL.

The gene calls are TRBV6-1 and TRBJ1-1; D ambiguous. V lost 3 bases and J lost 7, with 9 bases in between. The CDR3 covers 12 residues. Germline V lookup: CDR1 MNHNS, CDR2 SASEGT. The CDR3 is CASSDRLNEAFF. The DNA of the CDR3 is TGTGCCAGCAGTGACAGACTGAATGAAGCTTTCTTT.

CDR3 region: CASSQRLETQYF. The CDR3 DNA is TGTGCCAGCAGTCAGAGGTTGGAGACCCAGTACTTC. This rearrangement joins TRBV28 to TRBJ2-5; D uncertain. Per the germline V gene, CDR1 is MDHEN and CDR2 is SYDVKM. The V end lost 5 bases, the J end lost 5 bases, and 9 bases lay between the germline ends. There are 12 residues in the CDR3.

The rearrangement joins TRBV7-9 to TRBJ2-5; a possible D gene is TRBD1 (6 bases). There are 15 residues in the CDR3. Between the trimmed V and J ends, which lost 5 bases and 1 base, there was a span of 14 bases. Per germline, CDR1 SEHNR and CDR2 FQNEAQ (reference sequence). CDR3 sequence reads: CASSPPGQLQETQYF. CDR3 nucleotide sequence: TGTGCCAGCAGCCCGCCCGGACAGCTCCAAGAGACCCAGTACTTC.

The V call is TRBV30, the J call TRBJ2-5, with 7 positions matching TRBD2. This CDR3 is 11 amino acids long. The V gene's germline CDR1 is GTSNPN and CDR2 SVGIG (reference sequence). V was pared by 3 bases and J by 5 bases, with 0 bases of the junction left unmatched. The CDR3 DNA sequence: TGTGCCTGGAGCGGGAGGGAGACCCAGTACTTC. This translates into CAWSGRETQYF.

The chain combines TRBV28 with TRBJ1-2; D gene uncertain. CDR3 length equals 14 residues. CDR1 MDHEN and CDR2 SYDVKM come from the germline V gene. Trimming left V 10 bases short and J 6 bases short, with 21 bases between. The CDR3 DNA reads TGTGCCACCCTCGACCCGGGGAAATGGGATGGCTACACCTTC. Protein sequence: CATLDPGKWDGYTF.

CDR3 DNA sequence: TGCGCCAGCAGCTGGGACAGCAATCAGCCCCAGCATTTT. Translated, it gives CASSWDSNQPQHF. The chain employs TRBV5-1 and TRBJ1-5; perhaps TRBD1 as D (5 bases). Trimming pared 3 bases from V and 1 base from J, leaving 5 bases between. Germline assignment: CDR1 SGHRS and CDR2 YFSETQ. The CDR3 runs to 13 residues.

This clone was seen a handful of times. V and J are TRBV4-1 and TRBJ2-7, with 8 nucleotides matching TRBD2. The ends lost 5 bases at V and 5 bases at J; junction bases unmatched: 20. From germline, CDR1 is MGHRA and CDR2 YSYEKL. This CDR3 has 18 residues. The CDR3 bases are TGCGCCAGCAGCTCTCGAGGAAAACTAGCGGACAGACCTCACGAGCAGTACTTC. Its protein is CASSSRGKLADRPHEQYF.

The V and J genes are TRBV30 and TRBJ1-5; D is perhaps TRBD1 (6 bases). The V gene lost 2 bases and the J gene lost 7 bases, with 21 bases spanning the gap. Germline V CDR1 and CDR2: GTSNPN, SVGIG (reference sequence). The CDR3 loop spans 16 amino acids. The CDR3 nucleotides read TGTGCCTGGAGTCGTTACCCTTCACGGGGGCAACAGCCCCAGCATTTT. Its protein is CAWSRYPSRGQQPQHF.

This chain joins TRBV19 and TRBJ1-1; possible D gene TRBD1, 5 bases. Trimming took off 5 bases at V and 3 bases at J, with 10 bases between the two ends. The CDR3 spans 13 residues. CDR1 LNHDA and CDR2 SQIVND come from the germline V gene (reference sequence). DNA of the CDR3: TGTGCCAGTAGTTCTACAGGCGACACTGAAGCTTTCTTT. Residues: CASSSTGDTEAFF. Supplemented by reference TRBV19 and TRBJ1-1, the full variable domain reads DGGITQSPKYLFRKEGQNVTLSCEQNLNHDAMYWYRQDPGQGLRLIYYSQIVNDFQKGDIAEGYSVSREKKESFPLTVTSAQKNPTAFYLCASSSTGDTEAFFGQGTRLTVV.

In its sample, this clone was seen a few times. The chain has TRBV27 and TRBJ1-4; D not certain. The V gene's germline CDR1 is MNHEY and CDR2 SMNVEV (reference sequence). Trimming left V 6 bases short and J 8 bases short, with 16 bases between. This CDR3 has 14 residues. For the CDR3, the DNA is TGTGCCAGCAGCCCGGGTGTGGGGTACGAAAAACTGTTTTTT. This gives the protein CASSPGVGYEKLFF.

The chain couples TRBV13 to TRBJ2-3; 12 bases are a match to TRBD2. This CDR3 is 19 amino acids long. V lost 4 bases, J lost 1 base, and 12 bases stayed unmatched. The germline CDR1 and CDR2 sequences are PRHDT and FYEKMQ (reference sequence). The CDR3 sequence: CASSSYLAGGPGRTDTQYF. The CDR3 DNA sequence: TGTGCCAGCAGCTCCTATCTAGCGGGAGGGCCCGGCCGCACAGATACGCAGTATTTT. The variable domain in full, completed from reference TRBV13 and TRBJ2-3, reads AAGVIQSPRHLIKEKRETATLKCYPIPRHDTVYWYQQGPGQDPQFLISFYEKMQSDKGSIPDRFSAQQFSDYHSELNMSSLELGDSALYFCASSSYLAGGPGRTDTQYFGPGTRLTVL.